The 24 T cell receptor beta chains below were found in one sample sequenced in a study of blood T cell repertoires in COVID-19 (dated by TCRdb to the early 2020s). Library preparation was by the immunoSEQ multiplex PCR assay. Held by TCRdb, this immuneACCESS table contains in-frame sequences only and omits some clones. Under half of the omission traces to an unresolved V gene where checked; the cause of the rest is unknown. This sample is represented by about 300,000 clones; around 90% of them were singletons. The leading ten clones occupy 5% to 7.5% of the sample. Sequencing was carried out using peripheral blood. Source of these receptors: a man between 18 and 29 years old who had recovered from COVID-19.

The gene calls are TRBV3-1 (or the pseudogene TRBV3-2) and TRBJ1-4; 11 nucleotides match TRBD1. Germline values: CDR1 LGHDT, CDR2 YNNKEL (reference sequence). The J segment lost 7 bases and the V segment lost 4 bases, leaving 5 bases of the junction unmatched. This CDR3 is 15 amino acids long. Here the CDR3 DNA reads TGTGCCAGCAGCCCCTCCGGGACAGGGGGTGAAAAACTGTTTTTT. This encodes CASSPSGTGGEKLFF.

The rearrangement joins TRBV4-2 to TRBJ1-1, with a possible D match to TRBD1 (6 bases). Per the germline V gene, CDR1 is LGHNA and CDR2 is YNFKEQ. The length of the CDR3 is 15 residues. V lost 0 bases to trimming and J lost 3 bases, with 11 bases between them. The CDR3 sequence is CASSQDRGVDTEAFF. The CDR3 bases are TGTGCCAGCAGCCAAGACAGGGGTGTGGACACTGAAGCTTTCTTT.

The chain uses TRBV25-1 and TRBJ2-1; 12 bases agree with TRBD2. This CDR3 has 13 amino acids. V dropped 11 bases and J dropped 6; count of bases not matched to a gene: 5. The germline CDR1 and CDR2 sequences are MGHDK and SYGVNS. The CDR3 coding sequence is TGTGCCGCGTCACTAGCGGGGGGCAATGAGCAGTTCTTC. This encodes CAASLAGGNEQFF. Together with reference TRBV25-1 and TRBJ2-1, the CDR3 gives the full variable domain: EADIYQTPRYLVIGTGKKITLECSQTMGHDKMYWYQQDPGMELHLIHYSYGVNSTEKGDLSSESTVSRIRTEHFPLTLESARPSHTSQYLCAASLAGGNEQFFGPGTRLTVL.

The rearrangement links TRBV9 to TRBJ2-2; 10 bases are shared with TRBD2. This CDR3 has 16 residues. V shed 1 base and J 6 bases; nucleotides not matched to a gene: 6. The germline CDR1 and CDR2 sequences are SGDLS and YYNGEE. The CDR3 coding sequence is TGTGCCAGCAGCGTAAGCGGGGGGGCGATCCCCGGGGAGCTGTTTTTT. Translated, it gives CASSVSGGAIPGELFF.

This rearrangement joins TRBV29-1 to TRBJ1-1; 12 bases are shared with TRBD1. This CDR3 comprises 17 residues. J was trimmed by 4 bases and V by 6 bases; bases with no gene match: 15. Germline V CDR1 and CDR2: SQVTM, ANQGSEA. In DNA, the CDR3 is TGCAGCGTCGGAGGGACAGGGGGCGCTTTTTGGGGCACTGAAGCTTTCTTT. Translation: CSVGGTGGAFWGTEAFF.

The genes are TRBV6-5 and TRBJ2-3; D is perhaps TRBD2 (5 bases). There are 14 residues in the CDR3. V lost 2 bases to trimming and J lost 4 bases, with 10 bases between them. Per germline, CDR1 MNHEY and CDR2 SVGAGI. CDR3 amino acids: CASSYTLASDTQYF. CDR3 nucleotides: TGTGCCAGCAGTTACACCCTAGCATCAGATACGCAGTATTTT.

The rearrangement uses TRBV25-1 and TRBJ2-7; D gene ambiguous. The CDR3 contains 12 residues. The V end was cut by 2 bases, the J end by 4 bases, with 6 bases between. Germline assignment: CDR1 MGHDK and CDR2 SYGVNS. In DNA form, the CDR3 reads TGTGCCAGCAGTGAAGTCAGGTACGAGCAGTACTTC. The encoded protein is CASSEVRYEQYF.

The chain has TRBV18 and TRBJ1-1; D is undetermined. V shed 3 bases and J shed 6 bases, with 11 bases lying between them. The CDR3 is 13 amino acids. The V gene's germline CDR1 is KGHSH and CDR2 LQKENI. The CDR3: CASSPTQRAEAFF. The CDR3 bases are TGTGCCAGCTCACCTACTCAGAGGGCTGAAGCTTTCTTT.

The V gene is TRBV5-1, the J gene TRBJ2-3, with 10 bases aligning to TRBD2. The CDR3 covers 15 residues. V gave up 5 bases and J gave up 5 bases; unmatched junction bases: 8. CDR1 is SGHRS and CDR2 is YFSETQ in the germline V gene. This CDR3 is CASRPGTSVGDTQYF. CDR3 sequence (DNA): TGCGCCAGCAGACCCGGGACTAGCGTCGGAGATACGCAGTATTTT.

This chain connects TRBV7-9 to TRBJ2-1; D uncertain. Trimming removed 1 base at V and 3 bases at J, with 10 bases between. CDR1 and CDR2 from the germline V gene are SEHNR and FQNEAQ (reference sequence). This CDR3 region has 15 residues. The CDR3 loop reads CASSLETRFYNEQFF. The CDR3 nucleotides are TGTGCCAGCAGCTTAGAGACACGTTTCTACAATGAGCAGTTCTTC.

This clone occurred a few times. V is TRBV5-4 and J is TRBJ2-3, with 8 positions matching TRBD2. The V gene's germline CDR1 is SGHNT and CDR2 YYREEE (reference sequence). The CDR3 runs 15 residues. The V and J ends lost 3 bases and 1 base, in that order; junction bases with no gene match: 4. CDR3 sequence reads: CASSSPGLGTDTQYF. The CDR3 DNA sequence: TGTGCCAGCAGCTCCCCGGGACTAGGCACAGATACGCAGTATTTT.

This sequence joins TRBV5-1 and TRBJ2-1, with 9 bases aligning to TRBD2. This CDR3 is 15 amino acids long. Germline lookup yields CDR1 SGHRS and CDR2 YFSETQ. V lost 4 bases to trimming and J lost 8 bases; unmatched junction nucleotides: 10. The chain's CDR3 is CASSPPAGGPYEQFF. The DNA of the CDR3 is TGCGCCAGCAGCCCCCCTGCGGGGGGGCCCTATGAGCAGTTCTTC.

This sequence joins TRBV9 and TRBJ2-7; 10 nucleotides align to TRBD2. The CDR3 extends over 16 amino acids. The V gene's germline CDR1 is SGDLS and CDR2 YYNGEE. V was pared by 0 bases and J by 4 bases, with 7 bases of the junction left unmatched. In DNA, the CDR3 is TGTGCCAGCAGCGTAGGGGCTAGCGGGAGACTTTACGAGCAGTACTTC. This encodes CASSVGASGRLYEQYF.

The genes are TRBV6-2 or TRBV6-3 and TRBJ1-1; D is possibly TRBD1 (5 bases). The V end lost 5 bases, the J end lost 0 bases, and 10 bases lay between the germline ends. Germline assignment: CDR1 MNHEY and CDR2 SVGEGT. This CDR3 is built from 14 residues. The CDR3 spells CASSESTVNTEAFF. The CDR3 DNA reads as TGTGCCAGCAGTGAGTCGACAGTGAACACTGAAGCTTTCTTT.

This clone came up a few times. The J gene is TRBJ2-7, the V gene TRBV18; TRBD2 matches 13 bases. Germline V lookup: CDR1 KGHSH, CDR2 LQKENI. The CDR3 runs to 18 residues. With 3 bases clipped from V and 0 bases from J, the junction kept 8 bases outside the gene matches. The CDR3 reads CASSPGLAGALSSYEQYF. The CDR3, as DNA: TGTGCCAGCTCACCCGGACTAGCGGGAGCCCTGAGCTCCTACGAGCAGTACTTC.

This chain connects TRBV10-3 to TRBJ1-6; 9 nucleotides align to TRBD1. Germline lookup yields CDR1 ENHRY and CDR2 SYGVKD. With V trimmed by 3 bases and J by 5 bases, 2 bases remained unmatched. CDR3 size: 15 residues. DNA for the CDR3: TGTGCCATCAGTGAAGGGGACAGGGATAATTCACCCCTCCACTTT. The encoded protein is CAISEGDRDNSPLHF.

The V call is TRBV7-3, the J call TRBJ2-1; weak D call: TRBD2 (6 bases). V was shortened by 8 bases and J by 5 bases, with 13 bases between the two germline ends. Germline V gene data show CDR1 as SGHTA and CDR2 as FQGTGA. This CDR3 region has 13 residues. The CDR3 coding sequence is TGTGCCAGCGGGACTTTCAACGACAATGAGCAGTTCTTC. This translates into CASGTFNDNEQFF. The full variable domain, with the rest looked up from reference TRBV7-3 and TRBJ2-1, is GAGVSQTPSNKVTEKGKYVELRCDPISGHTALYWYRQSLGQGPEFLIYFQGTGAADDSGLPNDRFFAVRPEGSVSTLKIQRTERGDSAVYLCASGTFNDNEQFFGPGTRLTVL.

This chain's CDR3 is CASSVAPQTEAFF. Written as DNA, the CDR3 is TGTGCCAGCAGCGTAGCGCCCCAGACTGAAGCTTTCTTT. The gene calls are TRBV9 and TRBJ1-1; unclear D gene. Germline CDR1 and CDR2: SGDLS and YYNGEE. V was trimmed by 0 bases and J by 5 bases, leaving 8 bases between them. The CDR3 loop spans 13 amino acids.

This chain joins TRBV7-2 and TRBJ2-2; D might be TRBD2 (5 bases). V lost 5 bases to trimming and J lost 0 bases, with 10 bases between them. Germline values: CDR1 SGHTA, CDR2 FQGNSA. The CDR3 is 15 amino acids. DNA for the CDR3: TGTGCCAGCAGCCGGACTTACGCGAACACCGGGGAGCTGTTTTTT. It encodes CASSRTYANTGELFF. The full variable domain, its missing parts supplied by reference TRBV7-2 and TRBJ2-2, is GAGVSQSPSNKVTEKGKDVELRCDPISGHTALYWYRQSLGQGLEFLIYFQGNSAPDKSGLPSDRFSAERTGGSVSTLTIQRTQQEDSAVYLCASSRTYANTGELFFGEGSRLTVL.

There are a few counts of this clone. The chain employs TRBV4-1 and TRBJ1-1; no clear D gene. Germline loops: CDR1 MGHRA, CDR2 YSYEKL. V lost 1 base to trimming and J lost 5 bases, with 14 bases between them. The CDR3 sequence is 15 residues long. The CDR3: CASSQAPLTRTEAFF. The CDR3 bases are TGCGCCAGCAGCCAAGCCCCGCTGACGCGGACTGAAGCTTTCTTT.

The chain combines TRBV7-2 with TRBJ1-6; 7 nucleotides align to TRBD1. CDR3 length: 17 residues. The germline CDR1 and CDR2 sequences are SGHTA and FQGNSA. With V trimmed by 3 bases and J by 6 bases, 11 bases remained unmatched. The DNA of the CDR3 is TGTGCCAGCAGCTTTGGCTACAGGGGTATCGGTAATTCACCCCTCCACTTT. This encodes CASSFGYRGIGNSPLHF.

There are a few counts of this clone. The rearrangement uses TRBV29-1 and TRBJ2-1; possible D gene TRBD1, 6 bases. Trimming removed 6 bases at V and 4 bases at J, with 13 bases between. Per the germline V gene, CDR1 is SQVTM and CDR2 is ANQGSEA. The CDR3 totals 13 residues. The chain's CDR3 is CSVQGQTYNEQFF. The CDR3 coding sequence is TGCAGCGTACAAGGACAGACTTACAATGAGCAGTTCTTC.

This rearrangement joins TRBV19 to TRBJ2-5, with D possibly matching TRBD1 (5 bases). Germline loops: CDR1 LNHDA, CDR2 SQIVND (reference sequence). Trimming stripped 6 bases from V and 1 base from J, with 6 bases between. The CDR3 has 12 amino acids. CDR3 DNA: TGTGCCAGTAGGGACATCCAAGAGACCCAGTACTTC. This gives the protein CASRDIQETQYF.

J is TRBJ2-3 and V is TRBV27, with TRBD2 identical over 7 bases. This CDR3 is built from 18 residues. Trimming at V came to 5 bases and at J to 0 bases, leaving 14 bases not matched to a gene. CDR1 is MNHEY, CDR2 SMNVEV, per germline (reference sequence). DNA for the CDR3: TGTGCCAGCAGTCGGGGCCCCGGGAGGTGGTACAGCACAGATACGCAGTATTTT. It encodes CASSRGPGRWYSTDTQYF.